The source of this T cell receptor beta chain is a study of T cells in Graves' hyperthyroidism and ophthalmopathy. Whole-study results and caveats: Blood shared most expanded thyroid clonotypes above 0.001.

Deletions cut 5 bases from V and 2 bases from J, with 10 bases between. The CDR3 covers 14 residues. Germline loops: CDR1 SGHRS, CDR2 YFSETQ. Uncontrolled infection, other autoimmune disease, pregnancy or lactation led to exclusion. Orbital computed tomography and thyroid ultrasound, together with serum TRAb and thyroxine and clinical symptoms, were used for diagnoses. This clonotype was observed many times. No antigen is known for it. The CDR3 regions of TCR beta were amplified from RNA transcripts. First-round RT-PCR targeting the TCR CDR3 was performed with the HTBI primer set. Using its own MiXCR run on the multiplex PCR reads, TCRdb lists one record per CDR3 protein. Among approximately 210,000 distinct CDR3 sequences listed, under 20% were seen once.

Sequences were obtained from blood. The chain uses TRBV5-1 and TRBJ2-2, with D unclear. This TCR came from a man aged 45 to 65 with Graves' hyperthyroidism. The CDR3 loop reads CASRVQTNTGELFF. The CDR3 DNA reads as TGCGCCAGCAGGGTTCAGACCAACACCGGGGAGCTGTTTTTT.